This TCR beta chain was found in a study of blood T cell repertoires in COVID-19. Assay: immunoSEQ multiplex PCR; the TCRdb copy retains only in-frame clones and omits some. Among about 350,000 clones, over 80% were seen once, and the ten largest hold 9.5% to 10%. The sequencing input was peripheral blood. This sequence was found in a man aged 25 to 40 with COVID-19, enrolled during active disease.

The CDR3 region is CASSSPISGRYEQYF. The CDR3 DNA reads as TGTGCCAGCAGTTCTCCAATCAGCGGGAGGTACGAGCAGTACTTC. The genes are TRBV6-2 or TRBV6-3 and TRBJ2-7; 9 bases match TRBD2. Trimming took 4 bases from V and 4 from J; bases not matched to a gene: 8. CDR1 is MNHEY and CDR2 is SVGEGT in the germline V gene. The CDR3 has 15 residues.